This T cell receptor (beta chain) was identified in a study of T-cell memory formation after mild COVID-19. Trimming removed 0 bases at V and 6 bases at J, with 11 bases between. CDR3 length: 15 residues. Germline CDR1 and CDR2: SGHAT and FQNNGV. Using its own MiXCR run on the 5' RACE reads, TCRdb lists one record per CDR3 protein. This sample has under 350,000 distinct CDR3 sequences, with about a sixth found just once. In its sample, this clonotype was seen a few times. This chain joins TRBV11-2 and TRBJ2-2; no definite D call. The sample taken for sequencing was PBMCs or a T cell subset sorted from them (not recorded which). This sequence was found in a man between 18 and 29 years old who had mild COVID-19 (a few samples of this study predate the infection). Cell type and time point are not known. CDR3 in amino acids: CASSLDLRSPGELFF. CDR3 in DNA: TGTGCCAGCAGCTTAGATCTTAGGAGTCCCGGGGAGCTGTTTTTT. Combining the CDR3 with reference TRBV11-2 and TRBJ2-2 gives the whole variable domain EAGVAQSPRYKIIEKRQSVAFWCNPISGHATLYWYQQILGQGPKLLIQFQNNGVVDDSQLPKDRFSAERLKGVDSTLKIQPAKLEDSAVYLCASSLDLRSPGELFFGEGSRLTVL.